This paragraph covers one T cell receptor (beta chain) sequence. Its antigen is not identified. This record belongs to a study of shared clonotypes between healthy human individuals. Method: immunoSEQ multiplex PCR; TCRdb's copy keeps in-frame clones and lacks some. Among some 1.4 million clones listed, roughly 96% were seen once. Subsets obtained from CD4+ cells comprised CD45RA+ naive and CD45RA-negative memory cells. General study findings and limits: Among a handful of donors, roughly 5% of naive CD4 clonotypes were found in common.

This CDR3 is built from 14 residues. Trimming took 5 bases from V and 9 from J, leaving 17 bases between them. Germline CDR1 and CDR2: LNHDA and SQIVND (reference sequence). The J gene is TRBJ1-5, the V gene TRBV19; unclear D gene. The TCR sequence derives from a man between 25 and 39 years old in good health. The specimen was naive CD4+ T cells sorted from blood. The subset is: CD45RA+ positively selected. CDR3 DNA sequence: TGTGCCAGTAGTGTTGCGGTCGGGAATGGGCCCCAGCATTTT. Its protein is CASSVAVGNGPQHF.